Given below is one T cell receptor (beta chain) in context. This clone was counted a few times. It lacks a known antigen. The species here is mouse, which means the gene names and germline sequences are mouse ones. Coverage ceases 4 residues before the CDR3 finishes, and the germline J gene fills in the end. From the germline V gene (reference sequence), CDR1 is NSQYPW and CDR2 is LRSPGD. V was cut back by 1 base and J by 3 bases, leaving a gap of 9 bases between them. The CDR3 covers 15 residues, taking in both the cysteine and the phenylalanine. The DNA has 33 bases, all within the CDR3, and is read from base 1. This record comes from a study of CD8+ T cells in alopecia areata (dated by TCRdb to 2016 to 2019). About the study as a whole: Female C3H/HeJ recipients, roughly 6-11 weeks old, were grafted with skin from C3H/HeJ donors with spontaneous alopecia (about 6-13 months old). Amplification of TCRbeta CDR3 regions was done by immunoSEQ multiplex PCR using 35 Vbeta forward primers and 13 Jbeta reverse primers. RNA was extracted with the PAXgene miRNA kit for fixed scalp, the miRNeasy kit for PBMCs, and the RNeasy kit for mouse skin. Scalp clonality was compared across normal scalp (n=4), patchy alopecia areata scalp (n=8), and alopecia totalis/universalis scalp (n=8). Scalp tissue and sorted CD4+ and CD8+ peripheral blood T cells from patchy and totalis/universalis alopecia areata patients and from healthy controls were covered by human TCRbeta sequencing. To study T cell clonal expansion in alopecia areata, the researchers applied high-throughput TCRbeta sequencing to both the C3H/HeJ mouse model and human patients.

General findings and caveats noted by the study authors: Resident alphabeta T cells in normal human skin are also sequenced, complicating scalp TCR repertoire analysis, unlike mouse skin dominated by gammadelta T cells. Lesional scalp, especially in alopecia totalis/universalis, showed higher clonality and more expanded CD8+ clones than normal scalp, suggesting antigenic drive. Shared TCR sequences between patients were less evident than in mice, which may be partly attributable to HLA diversity in the patient population.

The library was prepared using the immunoSEQ multiplex PCR assay. For TCR sequencing, RNA was extracted from every sample and reverse transcribed into cDNA to serve as template. First-strand cDNA was synthesized using SuperScript III with a 2:1 mix of oligo-dT and random hexamers. A synthetic immune receptor repertoire was used to measure amplification bias, and any remaining bias was corrected computationally. Libraries were sequenced on Illumina HiSeq with 60 bp reads covering the CDR3, read from J toward V. As for how the authors treated the data: Raw reads were preprocessed to remove errors, and CDR3 was defined by IMGT conventions from the conserved cysteine to phenylalanine. Clonality was calculated as 1 minus Shannon entropy normalized by log2 of the number of productive unique TCRs. CD4 or CD8 identity of scalp clones was inferred by cross-referencing scalp TCRbeta sequences with sorted blood CD4 and CD8 repertoires. TCRdb retrieved this table from immuneACCESS and kept in-frame rearrangements only. Not all clones are present; in checked studies, unresolved V genes account for under half, and no reason is known for the remainder. V, J and clone size are taken as reported in that table, and D and trimming were inferred from the DNA itself. The sample counts about 120,000 clones, each observed more than once. The top ten hold about 18% of the sample.

The sequence joins TRBV1 to TRBJ2-2, and the D gene may be TRBD1, 5 bases matching. The material sequenced was lesional skin. This clonotype originated in a C3H/HeJ mouse with alopecia areata. The MHC haplotype for this mouse line is H2-k. CDR3 DNA (partial): TGCACCTGCAGTGCAGTGTCCAGGGACACCGGG. The resulting protein is CTCSAVSRDTG. The complete CDR3 protein is CTCSAVSRDTGQLYF.